The clone carrying this TCR beta chain was detected once. These data belong to a study of glioma-infiltrating T cells after dendritic cell vaccination. The V and J ends lost 5 bases and 3 bases respectively, with 14 bases between them. CDR3 length: 14 amino acids. Germline V CDR1 and CDR2: ENHRY, SYGVKD. Primers: 60 V beta forward and 13 J beta reverse. Assay: immunoSEQ multiplex PCR; the TCRdb copy retains only in-frame clones and omits some. Of under 100,000 clones in the sample, roughly three quarters were seen once. The source is a human donor with glioblastoma. Here the sequenced sample was blood, taken before dendritic cell vaccination. The V call is TRBV10-3, the J call TRBJ2-7; a weak D match, TRBD2 (6 bases). CDR3 region: CAISRGEDGYEQYF. The CDR3 DNA reads as TGTGCCATCAGTAGAGGGGAGGATGGCTACGAGCAGTACTTC.